This TCR beta chain was observed in a study of cytomegalovirus exposure and HLA in healthy donors. The germline gives CDR1 SGHVS, CDR2 FQNEAQ. This CDR3 has 18 residues. With 0 bases removed from V and 4 bases from J, the gap between germline ends came to 19 bases. General study findings and limits: Rarity marked most TCR sequences, yet some public TCRs occurred in many donors. Links to common viral pathogens appeared, in a later analysis, for several of the most significant clusters.

Comments on this clone: What it recognizes is unknown.

The primer mix had 60 Vbeta and 13 Jbeta primers. Profiled with immunoSEQ multiplex PCR; TCRdb holds only in-frame clones, not every one. The top ten clones hold 3.5% to 4% of a sample with about 300,000 clones, about nine tenths of them seen once. Though probably carrying unrecorded immune exposures, donors were nominally healthy at sampling. The receptor was derived from a man aged 40-49 years in good health and CMV-seropositive. Sequencing was performed on PBMCs. The chain couples TRBV7-8 to TRBJ2-1; D possibly corresponds to TRBD2 (5 bases). CDR3 nucleotide sequence: TGTGCCAGCAGCTTAGCCGCTCAACCAGCGGACCTTTACAATGAGCAGTTCTTC. Its translation is CASSLAAQPADLYNEQFF.